Following are 5 T cell receptor beta chains from one sample sequenced in a study of CD8 T cells in Susac syndrome (dated by TCRdb to the late 2010s). Library prep was done by the immunoSEQ multiplex PCR assay. RNA was extracted using the RNeasy kit, and about 0.45 to 1 ug of the RNA was reverse transcribed with random hexamers. The public reads were run again by TCRdb, first through fastp at Q25 and then through MiXCR, and only productive beta chains were kept. Entries that share a CDR3 protein sequence are merged under the most common genes and DNA. Recorded for this sample are 200,000 or so distinct CDR3 sequences; 90% to 96% of them occurred a single time. Under 0.095% of the sample rests with the top ten. Sequencing was performed on CD4+ T cells from PBMCs. Every receptor here comes from a human donor with multiple sclerosis.

The chain has TRBV30 and TRBJ2-3; D may match TRBD1 or TRBD2 (5 bases each). V gave up 6 bases and J gave up 1 base, with 11 bases separating them. The CDR3 contains 13 residues. In germline, CDR1 is GTSNPN, CDR2 SVGIG (reference sequence). The CDR3, as DNA: TGTGCCTGTGGTCAGGGAGGCACAGATACGCAGTATTTT. It specifies CACGQGGTDTQYF.

The chain is built from TRBV5-6 and TRBJ2-5, with D maybe TRBD2 (6 bases). Per germline, CDR1 SGHDT and CDR2 YYEEEE. The V and J ends lost 1 base and 7 bases respectively, with 17 bases between them. This CDR3 is 15 amino acids long. In DNA, the CDR3 is TGTGCCAGCAGCTTGTCGGGGGTTCTAAGGGGGACCCAGTACTTC. Translation: CASSLSGVLRGTQYF. The whole variable domain, remainder taken from reference TRBV5-6 and TRBJ2-5, is DAGVTQSPTHLIKTRGQQVTLRCSPKSGHDTVSWYQQALGQGPQFIFQYYEEEERQRGNFPDRFSGHQFPNYSSELNVNALLLGDSALYLCASSLSGVLRGTQYFGPGTRLLVL.

The CDR3 DNA reads as TGTGCCAGTACCCTAGGGACAAGCAATGAGCAGTTCTTC. This gives the protein CASTLGTSNEQFF. V and J are TRBV19 and TRBJ2-1, with TRBD1 as a possible D gene (6 bases). The germline CDR1 and CDR2 sequences are LNHDA and SQIVND (reference sequence). V lost 7 bases and J lost 6, with 13 bases in between. This CDR3 region has 13 residues.

The chain joins TRBV29-1 to TRBJ2-5; D possibly corresponds to TRBD1 (6 bases). The CDR3 has 12 amino acids. Trimming removed 7 bases at V and 4 bases at J, with 13 bases between. The germline V gene has CDR1 SQVTM and CDR2 ANQGSEA. The CDR3: CSAPTGLETQYF. In DNA, the CDR3 is TGCAGCGCTCCTACAGGGTTAGAGACCCAGTACTTC.

The V call is TRBV24-1, the J call TRBJ2-5, with 7 bases identical to TRBD1. Unmatched junction bases numbered 4, after V lost 3 bases and J lost 4 bases. This CDR3 is built from 14 residues. CDR1 KGHDR and CDR2 SFDVKD come from the germline V gene. The CDR3 coding sequence is TGTGCCACCAGTGATCAGGGGGAGAGAGAGACCCAGTACTTC. It yields the protein CATSDQGERETQYF.